The 32 T cell receptor beta chains below were found in one sample sequenced in a study of shared clonotypes between healthy human individuals (dated by TCRdb to the early 2020s). The library was made by the immunoSEQ multiplex PCR assay. Held by TCRdb, this immuneACCESS table contains in-frame sequences only and omits some clones. Under half of the omission traces to an unresolved V gene where checked; the cause of the rest is unknown. The sample records 2 million to 2.5 million clones, approximately 95% of which are singletons. Of the sample, 0.35% to 0.5% falls within the top ten clones. The sample was naive CD4+ T cells from PBMCs. The sample's cell subset or site label, in plain terms: CD45RA+ positively selected. The source of these receptors is a man between 18 and 29 years old in good health. Some clones in this sample may be carry-over from other donors' samples.

The genes are TRBV28 and TRBJ2-3, with no clear D. The germline V and J ends were trimmed by 10 bases and 3 bases, with 20 bases remaining between them. The length of the CDR3 is 15 residues. CDR1 is MDHEN, CDR2 SYDVKM, per germline. CDR3 sequence reads: CATKGSSPSTDTQYF. CDR3 coding DNA: TGTGCCACCAAAGGGTCCTCTCCGTCGACAGATACGCAGTATTTT.

The chain couples TRBV6-1 to TRBJ2-7; TRBD1 matches 8 bases. The CDR3 sequence is 12 residues long. CDR1 and CDR2 (germline): MNHNS, SASEGT. The ends lost 5 bases at V and 6 bases at J; junction bases unmatched: 3. CDR3 residues: CASSRTGSEQYF. For the CDR3, the DNA is TGTGCCAGCAGTAGGACAGGGTCCGAGCAGTACTTC.

The V gene is TRBV27, the J gene TRBJ2-7, with no clear D. The CDR3 contains 15 residues. Trimming stripped 5 bases from V and 5 bases from J, with 19 bases between. Germline CDR1 and CDR2: MNHEY and SMNVEV (reference sequence). The CDR3 nucleotides are TGTGCCAGCAGTCGGCATGTCCCCCAGGCTGACGAGCAGTACTTC. Translated, it gives CASSRHVPQADEQYF.

CDR3 DNA: TGTGCCAGCAGCGGGCTAGCGGGAGTCGCGGAGACCCAGTACTTC. This sequence encodes CASSGLAGVAETQYF. The V call is TRBV7-6, the J call TRBJ2-5, with 10 bases lining up with TRBD2. This CDR3 has 15 residues. CDR1 is SGHVS and CDR2 is FNYEAQ in the germline V gene. V lost 5 bases to trimming and J lost 5 bases; unmatched junction nucleotides: 8.

The gene calls are TRBV28 and TRBJ2-7; 7 nucleotides agree with TRBD1. J was trimmed by 0 bases and V by 6 bases; bases with no gene match: 8. Germline V gene sequence: CDR1 MDHEN, CDR2 SYDVKM. The CDR3 extends over 15 amino acids. In DNA, the CDR3 is TGTGCCAGCAGGTACGGGACAGTGAGCTCCTACGAGCAGTACTTC. Residues: CASRYGTVSSYEQYF.

Concerning this clone: Distinct nucleotide sequences in the sample also encode this CDR3. This chain uses TRBV18 with TRBJ1-3, with TRBD1 matching over 7 bases. The CDR3 runs to 14 residues. Germline CDR1 KGHSH, CDR2 LQKENI. The V segment lost 4 bases and the J segment 4 bases; nucleotides outside the gene matches: 4. CDR3 residues: CASSRGQEGNTIYF. The DNA of the CDR3 is TGTGCCAGCTCACGTGGACAGGAGGGAAACACCATATATTTT.

The V and J genes are TRBV7-9 and TRBJ2-1; D unclear. The CDR3 sequence is 14 residues long. V lost 5 bases to trimming and J lost 4 bases, with 12 bases between them. Germline values: CDR1 SEHNR, CDR2 FQNEAQ (reference sequence). The CDR3 coding sequence is TGTGCCAGCAGCCCACGGTCCGAATACAATGAGCAGTTCTTC. This sequence encodes CASSPRSEYNEQFF.

V gene TRBV2 combines with J gene TRBJ1-5; possible D gene TRBD1, 5 bases. The CDR3 loop spans 14 amino acids. From germline, CDR1 is SNHLY and CDR2 FYNNEI. V lost 3 bases, J lost 7 bases, and 13 bases lay in between. The CDR3 spells CASSDGWGSQPQHF. The CDR3 DNA follows: TGTGCCAGCAGTGATGGGTGGGGGAGCCAGCCCCAGCATTTT.

The chain combines TRBV7-2 with TRBJ1-5; 9 bases fit TRBD1. Germline lookup yields CDR1 SGHTA and CDR2 FQGNSA. V shed 5 bases and J 9 bases; nucleotides not matched to a gene: 5. CDR3 size: 13 residues. The CDR3 DNA reads as TGTGCCAGCAGCGGGGACAGGGCTGCGCCCCAGCATTTT. It specifies CASSGDRAAPQHF.

The genes are TRBV18 and TRBJ1-1; 7 positions agree with TRBD1. The CDR3 consists of 15 residues. Germline assignment: CDR1 KGHSH and CDR2 LQKENI. V shed 3 bases and J 1 base; nucleotides not matched to a gene: 5. For the CDR3, the DNA is TGTGCCAGCTCACCGGGACAGACTAAGAACACTGAAGCTTTCTTT. It codes for CASSPGQTKNTEAFF.

The genes are TRBV5-1 and TRBJ1-1; D uncertain. This CDR3 has 16 amino acids. Trimming stripped 0 bases from V and 0 bases from J, with 12 bases between. CDR1 is SGHRS and CDR2 is YFSETQ in the germline V gene. The CDR3 here is CASSLDGGTMNTEAFF. For the CDR3, the DNA is TGCGCCAGCAGCTTGGACGGCGGAACCATGAACACTGAAGCTTTCTTT. Filled out from reference TRBV5-1 and TRBJ1-1, the complete variable domain reads KAGVTQTPRYLIKTRGQQVTLSCSPISGHRSVSWYQQTPGQGLQFLFEYFSETQRNKGNFPGRFSGRQFSNSRSEMNVSTLELGDSALYLCASSLDGGTMNTEAFFGQGTRLTVV.

This clone was counted a single time. This chain uses TRBV30 with TRBJ1-5; TRBD1 matches 10 bases. The V gene end was trimmed by 6 bases and the J gene end by 7 bases; junction bases not matched to a gene: 18. Germline CDR1 and CDR2: GTSNPN and SVGIG (reference sequence). The CDR3 is made up of 17 amino acids. The CDR3 here is CACKLNPPGQGFQPQHF. In DNA, the CDR3 is TGTGCCTGTAAACTCAACCCGCCGGGACAGGGGTTCCAGCCCCAGCATTTT.

This sequence joins TRBV10-3 and TRBJ2-7, with D maybe TRBD1 (7 bases). CDR3 length: 14 residues. V was pared by 6 bases and J by 5 bases, with 17 bases between. From germline, CDR1 is ENHRY and CDR2 SYGVKD. The CDR3 nucleotides read TGTGCCATCAGGGCTCCAGGGGGGAGGAACGAGCAGTACTTC. Translated, it gives CAIRAPGGRNEQYF.

For this clone: The sample contains more than one DNA sequence encoding this CDR3. The chain is built from TRBV20-1 and TRBJ1-1, with D unclear. V was trimmed by 3 bases and J by 4 bases, leaving 6 bases between them. This CDR3 comprises 11 residues. In germline, CDR1 is DFQATT, CDR2 SNEGSKA (reference sequence). CDR3 sequence reads: CSASPATEAFF. The CDR3 region has the DNA TGCAGTGCTAGTCCCGCCACTGAAGCTTTCTTT.

This clone was seen a single time. J is TRBJ1-1 and V is TRBV5-1; no clear D. The CDR3 runs to 15 residues. Germline V gives CDR1 SGHRS, CDR2 YFSETQ. Trimming removed 0 bases from V and 0 bases from J, with 9 bases in between. CDR3 in amino acids: CASSLATGMNTEAFF. As DNA, the CDR3 is TGCGCCAGCAGCTTGGCCACGGGGATGAACACTGAAGCTTTCTTT. The complete variable domain, with remaining parts taken from reference TRBV5-1 and TRBJ1-1, reads KAGVTQTPRYLIKTRGQQVTLSCSPISGHRSVSWYQQTPGQGLQFLFEYFSETQRNKGNFPGRFSGRQFSNSRSEMNVSTLELGDSALYLCASSLATGMNTEAFFGQGTRLTVV.

The gene calls are TRBV28 and TRBJ2-6, with unresolved D. The V gene's germline CDR1 is MDHEN and CDR2 SYDVKM. This CDR3 contains 18 residues. Trimming pared 3 bases from V and 0 bases from J, leaving 15 bases between. CDR3 nucleotide sequence: TGTGCCAGCAGTTTCCGCGCCTTCCTTAACTCTGGGGCCAACGTCCTGACTTTC. Protein sequence: CASSFRAFLNSGANVLTF.

This clone was picked up one time. V usage is TRBV29-1 and J usage is TRBJ2-7; D remains unclear. The CDR3 totals 12 residues. Germline V gives CDR1 SQVTM, CDR2 ANQGSEA. The ends were cut back, 3 bases at V and 4 bases at J, with 10 bases in the middle. CDR3 in DNA: TGCAGCGTTGAGGGGTTGGCTTACGAGCAGTACTTC. Its translation is CSVEGLAYEQYF.

The rearrangement joins TRBV18 to TRBJ2-7, with TRBD1 as a possible D gene (6 bases). The CDR3 runs 15 residues. Trimming stripped 3 bases from V and 2 bases from J, with 14 bases between. Germline CDR1 and CDR2: KGHSH and LQKENI. The CDR3 DNA reads TGTGCCAGCTCACCCACAGGGAACCCGACCTACGAGCAGTACTTC. Translating it yields CASSPTGNPTYEQYF.

The chain uses TRBV6-1 and TRBJ2-1; 9 nucleotides line up with TRBD1. V shed 10 bases, J shed 3 bases, and the junction held 4 bases outside the gene matches. CDR3 length: 13 residues. Germline V lookup: CDR1 MNHNS, CDR2 SASEGT. The CDR3 coding sequence is TGTGCCACCACGGGACAGGGCTACAATGAGCAGTTCTTC. Its protein is CATTGQGYNEQFF.

This clone was counted a single time. The V call is TRBV4-3, the J call TRBJ2-5, with a weak D call TRBD2 (5 bases). CDR3 length: 17 residues. The ends were cut back, 0 bases at V and 2 bases at J, with 16 bases in the middle. Germline V gene sequence: CDR1 LGHNA, CDR2 YSLEER. The CDR3 bases are TGCGCCAGCAGCCAAGATCATGCTCAGAGGACTCAAGAGACCCAGTACTTC. It is translated as CASSQDHAQRTQETQYF.

The chain carries TRBV27 and TRBJ2-2, with 8 bases lining up with TRBD2. The CDR3 has 16 residues. Germline CDR1 and CDR2: MNHEY and SMNVEV (reference sequence). V shed 1 base and J 5 bases; nucleotides not matched to a gene: 6. The CDR3 bases are TGTGCCAGCAGTTTATATAGACTAGCGCGAACCGGGGAGCTGTTTTTT. Its translation is CASSLYRLARTGELFF.

This clone was seen a handful of times. J is TRBJ1-5 and V is TRBV18, with TRBD1 as a possible D gene (6 bases). The V gene lost 3 bases and the J gene lost 5 bases, with 11 bases spanning the gap. CDR3 size: 14 residues. Germline V gene sequence: CDR1 KGHSH, CDR2 LQKENI. DNA for the CDR3: TGTGCCAGCTCACCCGCGGGGGCTGATCAGCCCCAGCATTTT. This translates into CASSPAGADQPQHF.

A note on this clone: This CDR3 is also generated by other DNA sequences in the sample. V usage is TRBV7-2 and J usage is TRBJ1-5; D remains ambiguous. Germline CDR1 and CDR2: SGHTA and FQGNSA. The CDR3 has 12 residues. V lost 3 bases and J 2 bases, leaving 2 bases between the germline ends. As DNA, the CDR3 is TGTGCCAGCAGCTTCCGCAATCAGCCCCAGCATTTT. Protein sequence: CASSFRNQPQHF. Together with reference TRBV7-2 and TRBJ1-5, the CDR3 gives the full variable domain: GAGVSQSPSNKVTEKGKDVELRCDPISGHTALYWYRQSLGQGLEFLIYFQGNSAPDKSGLPSDRFSAERTGGSVSTLTIQRTQQEDSAVYLCASSFRNQPQHFGDGTRLSIL.

This clone has only one observation. This chain joins TRBV6-5 and TRBJ1-1; no reliable D call. Deletions cut 5 bases from V and 3 bases from J, with 13 bases between. The length of the CDR3 is 14 residues. CDR1 and CDR2 from the germline V gene are MNHEY and SVGAGI. CDR3 in DNA: TGTGCCAGCAGTCCGGGGAAGCACTACACTGAAGCTTTCTTT. Translated: CASSPGKHYTEAFF.

V usage is TRBV2 and J usage is TRBJ1-1; no clear D gene. Looked up from germline, CDR1 is SNHLY and CDR2 is FYNNEI. This CDR3 comprises 15 residues. V lost 7 bases and J lost 3, with 18 bases in between. The CDR3 spells CASTAGMTEYTEAFF. DNA of the CDR3: TGTGCCAGCACCGCTGGCATGACGGAGTACACTGAAGCTTTCTTT.

The rearrangement joins TRBV27 to TRBJ2-1; 15 bases match TRBD2. Germline V gene lookup returns CDR1 MNHEY and CDR2 SMNVEV (reference sequence). The CDR3 is 17 amino acids. Unmatched junction bases numbered 8, after V lost 5 bases and J lost 6 bases. The DNA of the CDR3 is TGTGCCAGCAGTCCCCGGACTAGCGGGAGGGCCATCAATGAGCAGTTCTTC. Protein product: CASSPRTSGRAINEQFF.

Notes on this clone: This sample includes further DNA sequences coding for the same CDR3. The rearrangement uses TRBV7-2 and TRBJ1-2; possibly TRBD1 for D (5 bases). The CDR3 covers 13 residues. From germline, CDR1 is SGHTA and CDR2 FQGNSA. Trimming took 3 bases from V and 2 from J, leaving 7 bases between them. For the CDR3, the DNA is TGTGCCAGCAGCTTGGGGGGGAACTATGGCTACACCTTC. This encodes CASSLGGNYGYTF.

This clone was seen only a few times. The gene calls are TRBV30 and TRBJ1-5; D not resolved. CDR1 GTSNPN and CDR2 SVGIG come from the germline V gene (reference sequence). Trimming left V 2 bases short and J 1 base short, with 6 bases between. The CDR3 extends over 13 amino acids. The CDR3, as DNA: TGTGCCTGGAGTTACCTGAGCAATCAGCCCCAGCATTTT. Translation gives CAWSYLSNQPQHF.

V usage is TRBV5-1 and J usage is TRBJ2-7, with 10 bases that match TRBD1. The CDR3 extends over 18 amino acids. CDR1 SGHRS and CDR2 YFSETQ come from the germline V gene. With 3 bases clipped from V and 2 bases from J, the junction kept 14 bases outside the gene matches. The CDR3: CASSSTGGATFSTYEQYF. The CDR3 DNA reads TGCGCCAGCAGCTCGACAGGGGGCGCAACATTTTCTACCTACGAGCAGTACTTC.

V gene TRBV5-1 combines with J gene TRBJ1-1; 7 bases are shared with TRBD1. The CDR3 runs 18 residues. CDR1 is SGHRS and CDR2 is YFSETQ in the germline V gene. J gave up 4 bases and V 3 bases, and 18 bases lay outside the gene matches. The CDR3 DNA sequence: TGCGCCAGCAGCTCCCCACCCGGGACAGCCTTCTCGGGCACTGAAGCTTTCTTT. Encoded protein: CASSSPPGTAFSGTEAFF. Full variable domain (remainder filled in from reference TRBV5-1 and TRBJ1-1): KAGVTQTPRYLIKTRGQQVTLSCSPISGHRSVSWYQQTPGQGLQFLFEYFSETQRNKGNFPGRFSGRQFSNSRSEMNVSTLELGDSALYLCASSSPPGTAFSGTEAFFGQGTRLTVV.

This clone was observed a handful of times. The chain has TRBV18 and TRBJ1-5, with 7 bases fitting TRBD1. V was clipped by 3 bases and J by 8 bases; unmatched bases: 7. The length of the CDR3 is 14 residues. Germline V gene sequence: CDR1 KGHSH, CDR2 LQKENI. The CDR3 DNA reads TGTGCCAGCTCACCCCGGGACAGTCAAGAGCCCCAGCATTTT. This codes for CASSPRDSQEPQHF.

V and J are TRBV10-3 and TRBJ1-1, with 7 bases lining up with TRBD1. CDR1 is ENHRY and CDR2 is SYGVKD in the germline V gene. J was trimmed by 3 bases and V by 6 bases; bases with no gene match: 4. There are 13 residues in the CDR3. The CDR3 loop reads CAISETGYTEAFF. The CDR3 coding sequence is TGTGCCATCAGCGAGACAGGGTACACTGAAGCTTTCTTT.